These T cell receptor beta chains were read from a single sample in a study of OX40 agonist ivuxolimab in advanced cancers. The repertoire was sequenced with immunoSEQ multiplex PCR; TCRdb's copy has only in-frame clones and lacks some. Of about 64,000 clones in the sample, 80% were seen once. This specimen was CD4+ or CD8+ T cells sorted from blood, taken in a trial of the OX40 agonist ivuxolimab. The origin of the receptors is an adult with an advanced solid tumor such as melanoma, head and neck, liver or kidney cancer. The CDR3 runs from the conserved cysteine through the conserved F or W. The D gene is left open where the match is weak. Only some rows state a clone size, as once, few, many or a class for expanded clones.

j_call: TRBJ2-3
clone_size: .
cdr3_length: 14
d_call: .
v_call: TRBV7-3
cdr3_nt: TGTGCCAGCAGCCCATCAGGGGCCACAGATACGCAGTATTTT
cdr3_aa: CASSPSGATDTQYF

j_call: TRBJ1-2
clone_size: .
cdr3_length: 15
d_call: TRBD1
v_call: TRBV5-1
cdr3_nt: TGCGCCAGCAGCTTGGGGGCAGGGGGCAGCTATGGCTACACCTTC
cdr3_aa: CASSLGAGGSYGYTF

j_call: TRBJ1-1
clone_size: few
cdr3_length: 13
d_call: .
v_call: TRBV7-8
cdr3_nt: TGTGCCAGCAGCTTGCCGGGACGGACTGAAGCTTTCTTT
cdr3_aa: CASSLPGRTEAFF

j_call: TRBJ2-3
clone_size: .
cdr3_length: 14
d_call: TRBD1
v_call: TRBV29-1
cdr3_nt: TGCAGCGTTGGACAGGGGTTCGGCACAGATACGCAGTATTTT
cdr3_aa: CSVGQGFGTDTQYF

j_call: TRBJ2-6
clone_size: .
cdr3_length: 14
d_call: TRBD2
v_call: TRBV5-1
cdr3_nt: TGCGCCAGCAGCCGGGAGGTCAGGAGCAACGTCCTGACTTTC
cdr3_aa: CASSREVRSNVLTF

j_call: TRBJ2-6
clone_size: .
cdr3_length: 19
d_call: TRBD1
v_call: TRBV5-1
cdr3_nt: TGCGCCAGCAGCCGAGACGCCAGGACAGGGGGGGCTGGGGCCAACGTCCTGACTTTC
cdr3_aa: CASSRDARTGGAGANVLTF

j_call: TRBJ1-1
clone_size: .
cdr3_length: 15
d_call: .
v_call: TRBV1
cdr3_nt: TGCACCAGCAGCCGCTTAGCCCTCGGGGGCACTGAAGCTTTCTTT
cdr3_aa: CTSSRLALGGTEAFF

j_call: TRBJ1-2
clone_size: few
cdr3_length: 11
d_call: .
v_call: TRBV20-1
cdr3_nt: TGCGCTTTCAGGGAGGCGTATGGCTACACCTTC
cdr3_aa: CAFREAYGYTF

j_call: TRBJ2-1
clone_size: .
cdr3_length: 14
d_call: .
v_call: TRBV9
cdr3_nt: TGTGCCAGCAGCGGCTCCCGGGACCCCGAAGAGCAGTTCTTC
cdr3_aa: CASSGSRDPEEQFF

j_call: TRBJ2-2
clone_size: .
cdr3_length: 12
d_call: .
v_call: TRBV6-5
cdr3_nt: TGTGCCAGCAGTTACCTAGCCGGGGAGCTGTTTTTT
cdr3_aa: CASSYLAGELFF

j_call: TRBJ1-2
clone_size: .
cdr3_length: 14
d_call: .
v_call: TRBV6-5
cdr3_nt: TGTGCCAGCAGTTATGGGAAGGGCCGGCGGGGCTACACCTTC
cdr3_aa: CASSYGKGRRGYTF

j_call: TRBJ1-2
clone_size: .
cdr3_length: 16
d_call: .
v_call: TRBV4-1
cdr3_nt: TGCGCCAGCAGCCAAGATTTACAAAATCCTAACTATGGCTACACCTTC
cdr3_aa: CASSQDLQNPNYGYTF